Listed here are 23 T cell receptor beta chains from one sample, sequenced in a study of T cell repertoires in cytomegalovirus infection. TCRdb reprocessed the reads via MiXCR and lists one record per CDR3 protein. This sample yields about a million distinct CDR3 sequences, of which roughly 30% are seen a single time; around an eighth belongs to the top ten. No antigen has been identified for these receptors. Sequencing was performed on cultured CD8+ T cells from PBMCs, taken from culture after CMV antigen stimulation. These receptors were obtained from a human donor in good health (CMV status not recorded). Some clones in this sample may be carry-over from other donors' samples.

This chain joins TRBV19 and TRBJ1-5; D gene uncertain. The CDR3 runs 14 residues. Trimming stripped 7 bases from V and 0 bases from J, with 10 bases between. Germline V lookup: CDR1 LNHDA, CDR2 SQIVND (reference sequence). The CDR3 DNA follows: TGTGCCAGTACCCCGGACCATAGCAATCAGCCCCAGCATTTT. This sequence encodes CASTPDHSNQPQHF.

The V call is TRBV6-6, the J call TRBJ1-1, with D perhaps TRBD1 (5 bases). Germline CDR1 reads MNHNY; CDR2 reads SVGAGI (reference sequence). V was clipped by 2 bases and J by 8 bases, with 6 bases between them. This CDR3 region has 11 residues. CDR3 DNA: TGTGCCAGCAGTTACCCAGGGGAAGCTTTCTTT. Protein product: CASSYPGEAFF.

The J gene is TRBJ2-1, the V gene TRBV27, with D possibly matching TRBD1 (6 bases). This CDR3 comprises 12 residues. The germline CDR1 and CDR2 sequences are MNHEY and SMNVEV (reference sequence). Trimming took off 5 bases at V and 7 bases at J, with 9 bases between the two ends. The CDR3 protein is CASSGQLNEQFF. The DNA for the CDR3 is TGTGCCAGCAGTGGACAGCTAAATGAGCAGTTCTTC.

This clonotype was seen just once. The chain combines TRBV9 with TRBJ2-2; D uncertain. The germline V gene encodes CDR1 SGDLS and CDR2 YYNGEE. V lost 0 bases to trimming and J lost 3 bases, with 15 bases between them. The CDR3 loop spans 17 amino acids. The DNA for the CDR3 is TGTGCCAGCAGCGTAGAGGTAAACCGGACGGACACCGGGGAGCTGTTTTTT. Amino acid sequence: CASSVEVNRTDTGELFF.

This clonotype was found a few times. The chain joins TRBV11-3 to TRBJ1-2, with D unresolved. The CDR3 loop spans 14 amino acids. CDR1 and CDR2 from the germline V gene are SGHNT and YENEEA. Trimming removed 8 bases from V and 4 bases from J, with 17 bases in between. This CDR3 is CASRLASGGYGYTF. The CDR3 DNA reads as TGTGCCAGCCGGCTAGCCTCGGGAGGCTATGGCTACACCTTC.

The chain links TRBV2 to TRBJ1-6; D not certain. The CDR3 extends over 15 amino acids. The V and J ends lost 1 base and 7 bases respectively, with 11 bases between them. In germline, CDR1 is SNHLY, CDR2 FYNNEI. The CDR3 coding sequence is TGTGCCAGCAGTGAAGTGAGGGTAGGGAATTCACCCCTCCACTTT. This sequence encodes CASSEVRVGNSPLHF.

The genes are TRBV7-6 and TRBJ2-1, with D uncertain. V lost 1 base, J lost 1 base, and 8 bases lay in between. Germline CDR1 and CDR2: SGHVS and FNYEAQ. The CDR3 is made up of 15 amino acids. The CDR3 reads CASSLGYLSYNEQFF. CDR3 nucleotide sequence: TGTGCCAGCAGCTTAGGCTACCTATCCTACAATGAGCAGTTCTTC.

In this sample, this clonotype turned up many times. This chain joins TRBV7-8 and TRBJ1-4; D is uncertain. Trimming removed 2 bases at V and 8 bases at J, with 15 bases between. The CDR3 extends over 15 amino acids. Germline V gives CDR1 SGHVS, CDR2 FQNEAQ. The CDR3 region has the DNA TGTGCCAGCAGCTTAAGAAGGGTGGCGGAGGAAAAACTGTTTTTT. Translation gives CASSLRRVAEEKLFF.

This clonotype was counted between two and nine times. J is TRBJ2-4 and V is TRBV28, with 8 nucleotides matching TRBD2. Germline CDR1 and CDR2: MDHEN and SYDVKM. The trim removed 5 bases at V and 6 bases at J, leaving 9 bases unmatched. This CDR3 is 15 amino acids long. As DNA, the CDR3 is TGTGCCAGCAGTGTCCAACGGGGGGGCGGAAACATTCAGTACTTC. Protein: CASSVQRGGGNIQYF.

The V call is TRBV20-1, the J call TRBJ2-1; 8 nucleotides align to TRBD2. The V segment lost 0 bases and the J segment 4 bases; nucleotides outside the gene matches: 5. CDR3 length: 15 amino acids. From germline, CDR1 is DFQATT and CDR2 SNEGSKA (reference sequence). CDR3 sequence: CSARDPSGLYNEQFF. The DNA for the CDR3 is TGCAGTGCTAGAGATCCTAGCGGGTTATACAATGAGCAGTTCTTC.

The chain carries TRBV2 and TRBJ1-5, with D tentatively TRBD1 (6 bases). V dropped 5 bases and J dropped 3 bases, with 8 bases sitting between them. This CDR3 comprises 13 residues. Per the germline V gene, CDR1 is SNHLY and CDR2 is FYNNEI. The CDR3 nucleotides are TGTGCCAGCAGTCCGGGACACAATCAGCCCCAGCATTTT. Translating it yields CASSPGHNQPQHF.

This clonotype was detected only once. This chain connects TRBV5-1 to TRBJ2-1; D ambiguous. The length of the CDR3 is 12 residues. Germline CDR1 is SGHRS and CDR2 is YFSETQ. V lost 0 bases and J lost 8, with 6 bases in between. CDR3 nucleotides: TGCGCCAGCAGCTTGGTACCCCATGAGCAGTTCTTC. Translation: CASSLVPHEQFF.

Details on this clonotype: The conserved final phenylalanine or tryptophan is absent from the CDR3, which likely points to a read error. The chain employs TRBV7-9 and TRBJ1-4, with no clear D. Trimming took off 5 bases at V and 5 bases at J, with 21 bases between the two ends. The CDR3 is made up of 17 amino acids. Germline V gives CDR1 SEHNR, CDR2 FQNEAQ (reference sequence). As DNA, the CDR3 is TGTGCCAGCAGCCAAGACCGCGACCGAGTCCTAAATGAAAAACTGTTTTTA. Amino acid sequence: CASSQDRDRVLNEKLFL.

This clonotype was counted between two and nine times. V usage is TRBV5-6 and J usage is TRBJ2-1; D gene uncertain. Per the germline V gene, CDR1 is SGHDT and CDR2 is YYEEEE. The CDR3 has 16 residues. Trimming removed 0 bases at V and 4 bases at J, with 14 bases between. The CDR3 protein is CASSLEGSYLYNEQFF. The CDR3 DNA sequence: TGTGCCAGCAGCTTGGAAGGAAGTTACCTTTACAATGAGCAGTTCTTC.

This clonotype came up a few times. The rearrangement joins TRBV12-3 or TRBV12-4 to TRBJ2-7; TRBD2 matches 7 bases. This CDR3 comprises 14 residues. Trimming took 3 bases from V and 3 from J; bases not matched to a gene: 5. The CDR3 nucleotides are TGTGCCAGCAGTTTTGGCGGGGGACTCTACGAGCAGTACTTC. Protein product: CASSFGGGLYEQYF.

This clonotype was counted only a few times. In nucleotides, the CDR3 is TGTGCCAGCAGCGTAGAAGGGAATGATAATTCACCCCTCCACTTT. Protein: CASSVEGNDNSPLHF. This rearrangement joins TRBV9 to TRBJ1-6; D gene unclear. V was clipped by 0 bases and J by 5 bases, with 9 bases between them. Per the germline V gene, CDR1 is SGDLS and CDR2 is YYNGEE. The CDR3 runs to 15 residues.

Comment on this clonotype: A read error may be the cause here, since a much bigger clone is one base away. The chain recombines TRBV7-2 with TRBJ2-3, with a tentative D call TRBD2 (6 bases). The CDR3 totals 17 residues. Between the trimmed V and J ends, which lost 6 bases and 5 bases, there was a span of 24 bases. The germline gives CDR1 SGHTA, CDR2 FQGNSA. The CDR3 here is CASSWDSSGLYIDTQYF. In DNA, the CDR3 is TGTGCCAGCAGTTGGGACTCGAGCGGCCTCTACATAGATACGCAGTATTTT. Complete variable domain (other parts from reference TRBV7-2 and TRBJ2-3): GAGVSQSPSNKVTEKGKDVELRCDPISGHTALYWYRQSLGQGLEFLIYFQGNSAPDKSGLPSDRFSAERTGGSVSTLTIQRTQQEDSAVYLCASSWDSSGLYIDTQYFGPGTRLTVL.

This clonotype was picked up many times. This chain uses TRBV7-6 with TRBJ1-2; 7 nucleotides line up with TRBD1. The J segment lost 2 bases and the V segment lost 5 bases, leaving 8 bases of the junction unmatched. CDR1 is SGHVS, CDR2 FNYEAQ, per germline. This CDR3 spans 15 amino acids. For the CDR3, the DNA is TGTGCCAGCAGCCCCGGGACAGAGAGGAACTATGGCTACACCTTC. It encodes CASSPGTERNYGYTF.

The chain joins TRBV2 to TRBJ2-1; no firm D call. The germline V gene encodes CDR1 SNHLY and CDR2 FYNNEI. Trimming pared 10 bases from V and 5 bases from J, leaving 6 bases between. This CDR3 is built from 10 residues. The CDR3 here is CATENNEQFF. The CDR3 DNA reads TGTGCCACAGAGAACAATGAGCAGTTCTTC. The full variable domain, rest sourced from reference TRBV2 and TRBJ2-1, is EPEVTQTPSHQVTQMGQEVILRCVPISNHLYFYWYRQILGQKVEFLVSFYNNEISEKSEIFDDQFSVERPDGSNFTLKIRSTKLEDSAMYFCATENNEQFFGPGTRLTVL.

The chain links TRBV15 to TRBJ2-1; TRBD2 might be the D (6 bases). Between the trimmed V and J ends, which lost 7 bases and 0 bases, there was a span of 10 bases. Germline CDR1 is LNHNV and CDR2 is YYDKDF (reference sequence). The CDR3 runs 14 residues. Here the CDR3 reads CATTRGFSYNEQFF. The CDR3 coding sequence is TGTGCCACCACCCGGGGGTTCTCCTACAATGAGCAGTTCTTC.

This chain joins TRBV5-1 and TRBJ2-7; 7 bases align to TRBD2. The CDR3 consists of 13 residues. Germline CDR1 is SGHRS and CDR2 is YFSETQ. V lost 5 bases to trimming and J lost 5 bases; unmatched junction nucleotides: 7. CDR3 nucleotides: TGCGCCAGCAGGCCGGGAGGAGGGGACGAGCAGTACTTC. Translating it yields CASRPGGGDEQYF.

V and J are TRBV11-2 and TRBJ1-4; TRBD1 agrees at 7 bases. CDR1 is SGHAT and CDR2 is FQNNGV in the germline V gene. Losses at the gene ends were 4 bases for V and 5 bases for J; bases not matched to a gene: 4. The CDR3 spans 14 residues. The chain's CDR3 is CASSYRGGNEKLFF. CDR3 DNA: TGTGCCAGCAGCTACAGGGGAGGAAATGAAAAACTGTTTTTT.

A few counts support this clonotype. For the CDR3, the DNA is TGTGCCAGCAGCTTACTAGCGGGGGGGCGGTGGTTCTTC. This gives the protein CASSLLAGGRWFF. This chain joins TRBV7-6 and TRBJ2-1; 12 bases map to TRBD2. The germline gives CDR1 SGHVS, CDR2 FNYEAQ. The CDR3 consists of 13 residues. Unmatched junction bases numbered 5, after V lost 2 bases and J lost 15 bases.